This T cell receptor (beta chain) was recorded in a study of radiation and T cells in renal cell carcinoma. Whole-study context: Nephrectomy followed 15 Gy stereotactic body radiation by 4 weeks. Study observations and caveats: Baseline intratumoral clonotype presence is unknown without pretreatment biopsies.

In regard to this clone: Its antigen remains unknown.

Deletions cut 8 bases from V and 5 bases from J, with 14 bases between. The CDR3 totals 13 residues. CDR1 is ENHRY, CDR2 SYGVKD, per germline. Noted time point: blood 2 weeks post-SBRT. Regarding treatment: 15 Gy SBRT to primary tumor, nephrectomy 4 weeks later. Radiation-treated patients gave blood at baseline, week 2 and week 4. Data came from immunoSEQ multiplex PCR; TCRdb stores just in-frame clones and leaves some out. The sample includes some 150,000 clones, over 80% seen only once; the top ten take 10% to 15%. Sequenced material: blood, taken from a patient whose treatment included radiotherapy and nephrectomy. The clonotype originates from a woman aged 45-59 years with renal cell carcinoma. The V and J genes are TRBV10-3 and TRBJ2-3, with D perhaps TRBD1 (7 bases). The DNA of the CDR3 is TGTGCCATCGATGACAGGGAGGTAGATACGCAGTATTTT. Residues: CAIDDREVDTQYF.